This record covers a single T cell receptor (beta chain). Terminally differentiated effector memory CD45RA+ cells were excluded from the naive CD8 cells, which were CD45RO-negative and positively selected for CCR7. CDR1 MNHEY and CDR2 SMNVEV come from the germline V gene (reference sequence). The CDR3 sequence is 13 residues long. The V gene lost 5 bases and the J gene lost 4 bases, with 12 bases spanning the gap. Genomic DNA from each subset was divided evenly over several immunoSEQ plates. Generated by immunoSEQ multiplex PCR, the TCRdb table keeps only in-frame clones and is missing some. Among around 550,000 clones listed, approximately 95% were seen once. The data are from a study of shared clonotypes between healthy human individuals.

This rearrangement joins TRBV27 to TRBJ2-7; D ambiguous. The clonotype comes from a woman under 40 in good health. Sequences were obtained from naive CD8+ T cells sorted from blood. The CDR3 spells CASSPSGRYEQYF. The CDR3 region has the DNA TGTGCCAGCAGTCCCTCCGGTAGATACGAGCAGTACTTC.